This passage covers 30 T cell receptor beta chains from one sample sequenced in a study of blood T cell repertoires in COVID-19. Using immunoSEQ multiplex PCR, the repertoire was profiled, and TCRdb retains in-frame clones only, with some absent. Of 150,000 to 200,000 clones detected, 65% to 90% appear once; the ten largest clones hold around 8.2%. Sequencing input: peripheral blood. The origin of the receptors is a man in his sixties with acute or convalescent COVID-19.

A word on this clone: This same CDR3 is encoded by further DNA sequences in the sample. The genes are TRBV3-1 (or the pseudogene TRBV3-2) and TRBJ1-5, with D maybe TRBD1 (5 bases). The CDR3 has 13 amino acids. The ends were cut back, 3 bases at V and 7 bases at J, with 10 bases in the middle. Germline V gene lookup returns CDR1 LGHDT and CDR2 YNNKEL (reference sequence). CDR3 residues: CASSQGGSQPQHF. For the CDR3, the DNA is TGTGCCAGCAGCCAGGGGGGGAGCCAGCCCCAGCATTTT.

The chain recombines TRBV9 with TRBJ2-1, with 12 bases matching TRBD2. CDR1 is SGDLS, CDR2 YYNGEE, per germline. The CDR3 has 14 residues. Losses at the gene ends were 2 bases for V and 10 bases for J; bases not matched to a gene: 4. The chain's CDR3 is CASSVRLAGVEQFF. The CDR3 nucleotides read TGTGCCAGCAGCGTGCGACTAGCGGGAGTGGAGCAGTTCTTC.

This clone was detected only once. The chain links TRBV19 to TRBJ1-1; 10 bases line up with TRBD1. The CDR3 runs 16 residues. V lost 7 bases to trimming and J lost 4 bases; unmatched junction nucleotides: 12. The germline CDR1 and CDR2 sequences are LNHDA and SQIVND (reference sequence). CDR3 protein: CASKKGTGDLSTEAFF. The CDR3 DNA reads TGTGCCAGTAAGAAGGGGACAGGGGACTTGAGCACTGAAGCTTTCTTT.

This chain links TRBV29-1 with TRBJ2-3; D perhaps matches TRBD1 (7 bases). The CDR3 totals 12 residues. V lost 5 bases and J 4 bases, leaving 10 bases between the germline ends. Germline-derived CDR1 and CDR2 are SQVTM and ANQGSEA. The CDR3 nucleotides read TGCAGCGTTCAGGGGGGCGCAGATACGCAGTATTTT. Protein sequence: CSVQGGADTQYF.

This clone was picked up one time. The J gene is TRBJ2-7, the V gene TRBV3-1 (or the pseudogene TRBV3-2); 7 bases match TRBD1. This CDR3 is 12 amino acids long. Germline assignment: CDR1 LGHDT and CDR2 YNNKEL (reference sequence). This CDR3 is CASSQVDGQVTV. CDR3 coding DNA: TGTGCCAGCAGCCAGGTCGATGGACAGGTCACGGTC.

The CDR3 is CASSLRDRGAYGYTF. The CDR3 DNA reads TGTGCCAGTAGTCTCCGGGACAGGGGGGCCTATGGCTACACCTTC. The gene calls are TRBV19 and TRBJ1-2, with 11 positions matching TRBD1. V gave up 5 bases and J gave up 4 bases; unmatched junction bases: 6. This CDR3 is built from 15 residues. In germline, CDR1 is LNHDA, CDR2 SQIVND (reference sequence).

The chain couples TRBV2 to TRBJ2-5; 7 bases fit TRBD2. The trim removed 2 bases at V and 5 bases at J, leaving 8 bases unmatched. This CDR3 has 15 residues. Germline CDR1 is SNHLY and CDR2 is FYNNEI. The CDR3: CASSELRGWRETQYF. CDR3 DNA: TGTGCCAGCAGTGAACTGCGGGGGTGGAGGGAGACCCAGTACTTC. Complete variable domain (other parts from reference TRBV2 and TRBJ2-5): EPEVTQTPSHQVTQMGQEVILRCVPISNHLYFYWYRQILGQKVEFLVSFYNNEISEKSEIFDDQFSVERPDGSNFTLKIRSTKLEDSAMYFCASSELRGWRETQYFGPGTRLLVL.

The chain combines TRBV28 with TRBJ1-2; 7 nucleotides agree with TRBD1. Germline assignment: CDR1 MDHEN and CDR2 SYDVKM. The CDR3 totals 13 residues. Trimming removed 7 bases from V and 7 bases from J; junction bases left unmatched: 9. The CDR3 DNA reads as TGTGCCAGCACCCTGACAGGGTACGCTGGCTACACCTTC. Translation: CASTLTGYAGYTF.

The V call is TRBV6-5, the J call TRBJ2-1; D is perhaps TRBD2 (6 bases). Germline CDR1 is MNHEY and CDR2 is SVGAGI. There are 15 residues in the CDR3. The V end was cut by 6 bases, the J end by 5 bases, with 17 bases between. CDR3 amino acids: CASRDTTSGNNEQFF. The CDR3 DNA is TGTGCCAGCAGAGATACGACTAGTGGAAACAATGAGCAGTTCTTC.

The chain joins TRBV9 to TRBJ2-7; TRBD2 aligns across 14 bases. V lost 4 bases, J lost 2 bases, and 11 bases stayed unmatched. Germline CDR1 SGDLS, CDR2 YYNGEE. The CDR3 has 18 residues. The CDR3 here is CASSLRPGTSGSPYEQYF. The CDR3 nucleotides are TGTGCCAGCAGCTTACGACCGGGGACTAGCGGGAGCCCCTACGAGCAGTACTTC.

The rearrangement joins TRBV16 to TRBJ1-6; D is undetermined. Germline CDR1 and CDR2: KGHSY and FQNENV. Trimming removed 2 bases at V and 0 bases at J, with 8 bases between. This CDR3 comprises 16 residues. The CDR3 sequence is CASSQVGSSYNSPLHF. The CDR3 DNA reads as TGTGCCAGCAGCCAAGTTGGGAGCTCCTATAATTCACCCCTCCACTTT.

CDR3 sequence: CASSLTDRGRGRDYNSPLHF. In DNA form, the CDR3 reads TGCGCCAGCAGCCTTACGGACAGGGGAAGGGGCCGTGACTATAATTCACCCCTCCACTTT. The rearrangement joins TRBV5-1 to TRBJ1-6; TRBD1 matches 9 bases. The CDR3 sequence is 20 residues long. From germline, CDR1 is SGHRS and CDR2 YFSETQ. With V trimmed by 4 bases and J by 3 bases, 17 bases remained unmatched.

The chain has TRBV3-1 (or the pseudogene TRBV3-2) and TRBJ1-5; no firm D call. V was trimmed by 1 base and J by 4 bases, leaving 14 bases between them. The CDR3 covers 16 residues. Germline V gene sequence: CDR1 LGHDT, CDR2 YNNKEL (reference sequence). The CDR3 nucleotides are TGTGCCAGCAGCCAAGGTGGCGGAGACCAAAATCAGCCCCAGCATTTT. As protein: CASSQGGGDQNQPQHF.

The rearrangement joins TRBV6-6 to TRBJ2-2; 11 bases line up with TRBD1. J was trimmed by 6 bases and V by 10 bases; bases with no gene match: 7. Germline V gene lookup returns CDR1 MNHNY and CDR2 SVGAGI (reference sequence). The CDR3 runs 14 residues. This CDR3 reads CATPGQGDSGELFF. Here the CDR3 DNA reads TGTGCCACCCCGGGACAGGGGGATTCCGGGGAGCTGTTTTTT.

This clone was observed once. This chain uses TRBV19 with TRBJ2-2; 7 nucleotides align to TRBD2. This CDR3 has 16 residues. The trim removed 3 bases at V and 6 bases at J, leaving 10 bases unmatched. Germline V gene lookup returns CDR1 LNHDA and CDR2 SQIVND (reference sequence). The CDR3 spells CASSIRRERGAGELFF. The CDR3, as DNA: TGTGCCAGTAGTATCAGGCGGGAGCGTGGAGCCGGGGAGCTGTTTTTT.

The chain joins TRBV11-2 to TRBJ2-2; unclear D gene. The CDR3 contains 15 residues. The ends were cut back, 4 bases at V and 0 bases at J, with 9 bases in the middle. Germline assignment: CDR1 SGHAT and CDR2 FQNNGV. CDR3 sequence reads: CASSWARPNTGELFF. CDR3 DNA: TGTGCCAGCAGCTGGGCACGGCCGAACACCGGGGAGCTGTTTTTT.

The V call is TRBV29-1, the J call TRBJ2-5; 11 nucleotides line up with TRBD1. The trim removed 4 bases at V and 6 bases at J, leaving 4 bases unmatched. Germline values: CDR1 SQVTM, CDR2 ANQGSEA. This CDR3 region has 13 residues. CDR3 residues: CSVGTGGVQTQYF. CDR3 nucleotides: TGCAGCGTTGGGACAGGGGGCGTTCAGACCCAGTACTTC.

This clone was seen just once. The CDR3 loop reads CASSLRREGPNQETQYF. For the CDR3, the DNA is TGTGCCAGCAGCCTAAGGCGGGAGGGCCCCAACCAAGAGACCCAGTACTTC. The chain employs TRBV7-8 and TRBJ2-5; 9 bases match TRBD2. The CDR3 consists of 17 residues. V dropped 5 bases and J dropped 0; count of bases not matched to a gene: 10. Germline assignment: CDR1 SGHVS and CDR2 FQNEAQ. The variable domain in full, completed from reference TRBV7-8 and TRBJ2-5, reads GAGVSQSPRYKVAKRGQDVALRCDPISGHVSLFWYQQALGQGPEFLTYFQNEAQLDKSGLPSDRFFAERPEGSVSTLKIQRTQQEDSAVYLCASSLRREGPNQETQYFGPGTRLLVL.

The chain combines TRBV30 with TRBJ1-2, with D perhaps matching TRBD1 (5 bases). This CDR3 has 13 amino acids. V was clipped by 2 bases and J by 7 bases, with 14 bases between them. Germline CDR1 GTSNPN, CDR2 SVGIG (reference sequence). The CDR3: CAWSPSGGGGYTF. The CDR3 nucleotides read TGTGCCTGGAGTCCCAGCGGCGGGGGTGGCTACACCTTC.

The chain couples TRBV30 to TRBJ2-5; 16 bases are shared with TRBD2. V trimming: 2 bases; J trimming: 9 bases; junction bases outside the gene matches: 6. The CDR3 totals 15 residues. CDR1 and CDR2 from the germline V gene are GTSNPN and SVGIG (reference sequence). The CDR3 coding sequence is TGTGCCTGGAGTTTGGGAGGGACTAGCGGGAGGGCCCAGTACTTC. The encoded protein is CAWSLGGTSGRAQYF.

V is TRBV27 and J is TRBJ1-6; D gene unclear. This CDR3 has 14 amino acids. V was shortened by 3 bases and J by 5 bases, with 8 bases between the two germline ends. Germline loops: CDR1 MNHEY, CDR2 SMNVEV (reference sequence). CDR3: CASSFAQNNSPLHF. For the CDR3, the DNA is TGTGCCAGCAGTTTCGCCCAGAATAATTCACCCCTCCACTTT.

The CDR3: CASSKCDEREITDTQYF. CDR3 in DNA: TGTGCCAGCAGCAAATGCGATGAGCGGGAGATCACAGATACGCAGTATTTT. The rearrangement uses TRBV21-1 and TRBJ2-3; the table's D gene call, TRBD2, was not cross checked with the DNA. TRBV21-1 is reported as a pseudogene. The CDR3 sequence is 17 residues long.

The chain recombines TRBV27 with TRBJ2-2; D ambiguous. Germline loops: CDR1 MNHEY, CDR2 SMNVEV (reference sequence). This CDR3 has 16 amino acids. Deletions cut 3 bases from V and 4 bases from J, with 15 bases between. The CDR3 loop reads CASSFDWPNLTGELFF. In DNA form, the CDR3 reads TGTGCCAGCAGTTTTGACTGGCCCAACCTCACCGGGGAGCTGTTTTTT.

The genes are TRBV24-1 and TRBJ1-5; 8 bases are a match to TRBD1. Trimming at V came to 2 bases and at J to 5 bases, leaving 10 bases not matched to a gene. This CDR3 has 17 residues. Germline V gene sequence: CDR1 KGHDR, CDR2 SFDVKD. The CDR3 spells CATSDSRQGPIYQPQHF. CDR3 nucleotide sequence: TGTGCCACCAGTGATTCCCGACAGGGGCCTATCTATCAGCCCCAGCATTTT.

The rearrangement joins TRBV28 to TRBJ1-6; 10 bases map to TRBD1. V trimming: 6 bases; J trimming: 0 bases; junction bases outside the gene matches: 5. CDR1 is MDHEN and CDR2 is SYDVKM in the germline V gene. This CDR3 has 17 amino acids. The CDR3, as DNA: TGTGCCAGCAGATCCAGGACAGGGGGCTCCTATAATTCACCCCTCCACTTT. It yields the protein CASRSRTGGSYNSPLHF.

The rearrangement links TRBV24-1 to TRBJ2-3; 9 positions agree with TRBD2. Germline CDR1 is KGHDR and CDR2 is SFDVKD. V was clipped by 10 bases and J by 3 bases; unmatched bases: 13. This CDR3 comprises 16 residues. CDR3 loop: CATSRGLAYGTDTQYF. As DNA, the CDR3 is TGTGCCACTAGCCGAGGACTAGCGTATGGGACAGATACGCAGTATTTT.

The CDR3 DNA reads TGCGCCAGCAGCTTGGGGGTTAGCGGAATGACGCACGAGCAGTACTTC. Amino acids: CASSLGVSGMTHEQYF. The chain employs TRBV5-1 and TRBJ2-7; tentative D call: TRBD2 (6 bases). The CDR3 has 16 amino acids. The V gene's germline CDR1 is SGHRS and CDR2 YFSETQ. V was clipped by 0 bases and J by 5 bases, with 18 bases between them.

This chain uses TRBV30 with TRBJ2-5; TRBD2 matches at 9 bases. The length of the CDR3 is 14 residues. CDR1 and CDR2 from the germline V gene are GTSNPN and SVGIG (reference sequence). J gave up 5 bases and V 8 bases, and 12 bases lay outside the gene matches. The CDR3 DNA reads as TGTGCCCGGAACGGAACTAGCGGGTGGGAGACCCAGTACTTC. This sequence encodes CARNGTSGWETQYF.

The chain couples TRBV3-1 (or the pseudogene TRBV3-2) to TRBJ2-7, with D perhaps TRBD2 (6 bases). The CDR3 is made up of 15 amino acids. CDR1 is LGHDT, CDR2 YNNKEL, per germline (reference sequence). Trimming cost V 4 bases and J 3 bases, with 16 bases left between them. CDR3 sequence reads: CASSPGLGGRYEQYF. The CDR3 DNA is TGTGCCAGCAGCCCGGGTCTCGGGGGTCGCTACGAGCAGTACTTC.

This chain joins TRBV28 and TRBJ1-4, with D maybe TRBD1 (6 bases). Trimming removed 5 bases at V and 8 bases at J, with 21 bases between. Germline V gene data show CDR1 as MDHEN and CDR2 as SYDVKM. The CDR3 sequence is 16 residues long. CDR3 bases: TGTGCCAGCAGTCTCCGGGACACAAGGACACACGAAAAACTGTTTTTT. It yields the protein CASSLRDTRTHEKLFF.